Listed here are 9 T cell receptor beta chains from one sample, sequenced in a study of sequential checkpoint blockade in melanoma. As for treatment: randomized to nivolumab then ipilimumab (arm A) or the reverse (arm B). Sequencing was performed with immunoSEQ multiplex PCR; in TCRdb, only in-frame clones are kept and a portion is missing. Of over 25,000 clones in the sample, approximately 80% were seen once. The sample consisted of CD8+ T cells sorted from blood (inferred from file names), taken from a patient given nivolumab and ipilimumab in sequence. The receptors derive from a human donor with melanoma.

The V gene is TRBV7-9, the J gene TRBJ2-7; 7 bases match TRBD2. V dropped 9 bases and J dropped 1; count of bases not matched to a gene: 6. The CDR3 contains 13 residues. Germline assignment: CDR1 SEHNR and CDR2 FQNEAQ (reference sequence). Here the CDR3 reads CASGGVRSYEQYF. As DNA, the CDR3 is TGTGCCAGTGGGGGGGTGCGATCCTACGAGCAGTACTTC.

This rearrangement joins TRBV11-1 to TRBJ1-1; D not certain. This CDR3 contains 13 residues. Germline V gene lookup returns CDR1 SGHAT and CDR2 FQDESV (reference sequence). Trimming removed 5 bases at V and 1 base at J, with 8 bases between. Written as DNA, the CDR3 is TGTGCCAGCAGCCTGACACCGAACACTGAAGCTTTCTTT. Protein product: CASSLTPNTEAFF. The whole variable domain, remainder taken from reference TRBV11-1 and TRBJ1-1, is EAEVAQSPRYKITEKSQAVAFWCDPISGHATLYWYRQILGQGPELLVQFQDESVVDDSQLPKDRFSAERLKGVDSTLKIQPAELGDSAMYLCASSLTPNTEAFFGQGTRLTVV.

The chain carries TRBV10-3 and TRBJ2-1, with 8 nucleotides matching TRBD1. V shed 6 bases, J shed 8 bases, and the junction held 3 bases outside the gene matches. CDR1 ENHRY and CDR2 SYGVKD come from the germline V gene. The CDR3 has 12 residues. As DNA, the CDR3 is TGTGCCATCAGCGACAGGGGACATGAGCAGTTCTTC. It specifies CAISDRGHEQFF.

V usage is TRBV5-1 and J usage is TRBJ2-1, with D possibly TRBD1 on 5 matching bases. The CDR3 totals 14 residues. V lost 2 bases, J lost 5 bases, and 11 bases lay in between. In germline, CDR1 is SGHRS, CDR2 YFSETQ. The CDR3 nucleotides are TGCGCCAGCAGCTTAACCCCAGGGCACAATGAGCAGTTCTTC. This encodes CASSLTPGHNEQFF.

This clone occurred a few times. The chain is built from TRBV6-1 and TRBJ2-5, with D perhaps matching TRBD2 (5 bases). Trimming removed 3 bases from V and 5 bases from J, with 13 bases in between. The CDR3 is made up of 14 amino acids. Germline-derived CDR1 and CDR2 are MNHNS and SASEGT. CDR3 nucleotides: TGTGCCAGCAGTGATCGAGGGTTGTGGGAGACCCAGTACTTC. Encoded protein: CASSDRGLWETQYF.

This clone was seen a single time. V and J are TRBV19 and TRBJ2-1; tentative D call: TRBD2 (5 bases). The CDR3 runs to 15 residues. Germline loops: CDR1 LNHDA, CDR2 SQIVND (reference sequence). V dropped 5 bases and J dropped 9 bases, with 20 bases sitting between them. CDR3 in amino acids: CASSGGIIEYGEQFF. The DNA of the CDR3 is TGTGCCAGTAGTGGAGGTATTATTGAGTATGGTGAGCAGTTCTTC. The full variable domain, completed using reference TRBV19 and TRBJ2-1, is DGGITQSPKYLFRKEGQNVTLSCEQNLNHDAMYWYRQDPGQGLRLIYYSQIVNDFQKGDIAEGYSVSREKKESFPLTVTSAQKNPTAFYLCASSGGIIEYGEQFFGPGTRLTVL.

Only a few counts were recorded for this clone. The chain is built from TRBV27 and TRBJ2-7, with D perhaps matching TRBD2 (5 bases). CDR3 length: 13 amino acids. V was shortened by 2 bases and J by 4 bases, with 9 bases between the two germline ends. Germline V CDR1 and CDR2: MNHEY, SMNVEV (reference sequence). CDR3: CASSLGLSYEQYF. The CDR3 bases are TGTGCCAGCAGTTTAGGACTGTCTTACGAGCAGTACTTC.

V gene TRBV7-3 combines with J gene TRBJ2-1; 9 positions agree with TRBD2. This CDR3 has 16 residues. V gave up 2 bases and J gave up 4 bases; unmatched junction bases: 6. Germline-derived CDR1 and CDR2 are SGHTA and FQGTGA. In DNA, the CDR3 is TGTGCCAGCAGCTTACAGGGTAGCGGGGGTTACAATGAGCAGTTCTTC. This sequence encodes CASSLQGSGGYNEQFF.

Details on this clone: At one boundary the junction diverges from the germline segment, which might be a read error. The rearrangement joins TRBV7-7 to TRBJ2-7, with 7 bases matching TRBD2. The germline CDR1 and CDR2 sequences are SSHAT and FNYEAQ (reference sequence). The CDR3 is 16 residues long. The CDR3 region has the DNA TGTGCTAGCAGCCCTTTAGAGCGGGAACTCGCCTACGAGCAGTACTTC. This translates into CASSPLERELAYEQYF. The entire variable domain, with the rest obtained from reference TRBV7-7 and TRBJ2-7, is as follows: GAGVSQSPRYKVTKRGQDVTLRCDPISSHATLYWYQQALGQGPEFLTYFNYEAQPDKSGLPSDRFSAERPEGSISTLTIQRTEQRDSAMYRCASSPLERELAYEQYFGPGTRLTVT.